Described below is a single T cell receptor (beta chain) sequence and its context. Its antigen specificity is not known. No base quality values were provided; no much bigger clone lies one nucleotide off. These data come from a study of technical replicates of blood from several donors (dated by TCRdb to about 2017). Libraries came from the immunoSEQ multiplex PCR assay. Held by TCRdb, this immuneACCESS table contains in-frame sequences only and omits some clones. Under half of the omission traces to an unresolved V gene where checked; the cause of the rest is unknown. The sample yields 70,000 to 95,000 clones; about nine tenths were counted once. The ten largest clones capture about 0.4% of the sample. V loses 2 bases of germline sequence and J loses 0 bases, and the interval between the two ends is 11 bases. Counted from cysteine to phenylalanine, this CDR3 has 16 amino acids. Of the read, only the CDR3 DNA is kept; its 48 bases are in frame from base 1. The CDR1 and CDR2 encoded by the germline V gene are MNHNS and SASEGT.

The V and J genes are TRBV6-1 and TRBJ2-1; 5 matching bases give a weak D call of TRBD1. The sequencing input was T cells isolated from PBMCs. The TCR originated in a human donor in good health. Some clones in this sample may be carry-over from other donors' samples. This receptor has the CDR3 CASSELGVGSYNEQFF. The sequenced DNA: TGTGCCAGCAGTGAATTAGGGGTGGGCTCCTACAATGAGCAGTTCTTC.